The T cell receptor beta chain under discussion was sequenced for a study of blood T cell repertoires in COVID-19 (dated by TCRdb to 2020 to 2022). Concerning the study at large: Samples covering the acute and convalescent phases of COVID-19 were provided by collaborators in the United States, Italy and Spain. The prospective study material was composed of cDNA or gDNA derived from T cells, B-cell-depleted T cells, or PBMCs. The samples were drawn from two sources: the first 160 participants of the ongoing ImmuneRACE study, and 950 to 1,500 subjects contributed by 6 global collaborators. Where available, HLA class I and class II types were taken from metadata supplied by the sample provider and were not determined by assay-based typing. Deeply sampled blood TCRbeta repertoires from subjects exposed to, actively infected with, or recovered from COVID-19 were included in the dataset. Sample metadata almost always included a de-identified subject ID, COVID-19 status, age in years and sex. The repertoires were released in a freely available public database intended as a resource for research on the immune response to SARS-CoV-2.

The germline V gene yields SGHVS for CDR1 and FQNEAQ for CDR2. The CDR3 runs 15 amino acids, cysteine and phenylalanine included. The retained sequence is limited to the CDR3, 45 bases, with the frame set at the first base. V is cut by 1 base and J by 6 bases, and the space between the germline ends is 13 bases. Points the paper makes about the study in general: How much clinical and demographic metadata was included differed by source and by participant, and the metadata was provided uncurated.

In Seattle, one collaborating source enrolled patients while the infection was active and tracked those patients longitudinally over the course of disease. Collaborating institutions collected whole blood in K2EDTA tubes following their own protocols. Collaborator samples were shipped for TCRbeta analysis as frozen whole blood, isolated PBMCs, or DNA extracted from either sample type. The immunoSEQ Assay, a bias-controlled multiplex PCR, was used to amplify TCRbeta CDR3 regions from genomic DNA. Turning to the authors' computational methods: The number of nucleated cells in each sample was estimated from the amplification of reference gene primers within the assay. To quantify the absolute abundance of each unique TCRbeta CDR3 rearrangement, sequence reads were collapsed and filtered. For each sample, productive Simpson clonality was calculated by taking the square root of Simpson's diversity index across productive rearrangements. Entries here come from immuneACCESS through TCRdb and include only in-frame sequences with V and J called. Some clones fail to appear in such tables; in the studies checked, an unresolved V gene covers under half of the shortfall, and the cause of the remainder is unknown. The D gene and trimming were derived from the DNA, and the V and J assignments and clone size from that table. This sample lists approximately 300,000 clones; nearly 90% were detected once. The ten largest make up around 1% of the sample.

Turning to this clone: Its specific antigen is unknown. Per-base quality was not reported, and no clone a single base away is much larger than it.

The rearranged chain carries TRBV7-8 and TRBJ1-5; the D gene is possibly TRBD1, with 6 bases matching. The sample was peripheral blood. This sequence originates from a woman aged 40 to 49 with COVID-19, enrolled during active disease. The DNA sequence follows: TGTGCCAGCAGCTTAGTACAGGGCGCCACTCAGCCCCAGCATTTT. Translated, this gives CASSLVQGATQPQHF.